A selection of T cell receptor beta chains follows, all from one sample in a study of cytomegalovirus exposure and HLA in healthy donors. The repertoire was sequenced with immunoSEQ multiplex PCR; TCRdb's copy has only in-frame clones and lacks some. The sample lists around 120,000 clones; under 80% were seen once. Material for sequencing was PBMCs. The receptor source for this set is a man in his sixties in good health and CMV-seropositive. CDR3s include the opening cysteine and the closing phenylalanine or tryptophan. Fields, in order: D gene, CDR3 length, J gene, clone size, V gene, CDR3 DNA, CDR3 protein. The D gene is left open where the match is weak. The size entry is marked missing in some rows and otherwise reads once, few, many or a size class.

D: -
length: 13
J: TRBJ2-4
size: -
V: TRBV7-9
DNA: TGTGCCAGCGCACGGCAGGGTAAAAACAGTCAGTACTTC
CDR3: CASARQGKNSQYF

D: TRBD1
length: 16
J: TRBJ1-5
size: once
V: TRBV5-8
DNA: TGTGCCAGCAGCCTAGGACAGGGAAAGGGCAATCAGCCCCAGCATTTT
CDR3: CASSLGQGKGNQPQHF

D: -
length: 13
J: TRBJ2-3
size: once
V: TRBV14
DNA: TGTGCCAGCAGCCTGAGCCTAGCAGATACGCAGTATTTT
CDR3: CASSLSLADTQYF

D: -
length: 11
J: TRBJ2-3
size: -
V: TRBV20-1
DNA: TGCAGTGCTAGAGATCCATATACGCAGTATTTT
CDR3: CSARDPYTQYF

D: -
length: 15
J: TRBJ2-3
size: -
V: TRBV9
DNA: TGTGCCAGCAGCGTTGGTCAGGGTGCGGCAGATACGCAGTATTTT
CDR3: CASSVGQGAADTQYF

D: TRBD2
length: 16
J: TRBJ2-1
size: few
V: TRBV27
DNA: TGTGCCAGCAGCCTAATGGGGACTAGCGTCTACAATGAGCAGTTCTTC
CDR3: CASSLMGTSVYNEQFF

D: -
length: 13
J: TRBJ1-2
size: -
V: TRBV7-9
DNA: TGTGCCAGCAGCCCTACAGTTAACTATGGCTACACCTTC
CDR3: CASSPTVNYGYTF

D: TRBD1
length: 15
J: TRBJ1-4
size: -
V: TRBV19
DNA: TGTGCCAGTAGTACAGGGGGGACAACTAATGAAAAACTGTTTTTT
CDR3: CASSTGGTTNEKLFF

D: -
length: 13
J: TRBJ2-3
size: -
V: TRBV4-1
DNA: TGCGCCAGCAGCGGCGGAAATACAGATACGCAGTATTTT
CDR3: CASSGGNTDTQYF

D: TRBD1
length: 13
J: TRBJ1-1
size: -
V: TRBV19
DNA: TGTGCCAGTAGTCCGACAGGGACCGTTGAAGCTTTCTTT
CDR3: CASSPTGTVEAFF

D: TRBD1
length: 14
J: TRBJ2-7
size: few
V: TRBV11-2
DNA: TGTGCCAGCAGACCTACCGGGACAGGGTACGAGCAGTACTTC
CDR3: CASRPTGTGYEQYF

D: TRBD1
length: 16
J: TRBJ2-1
size: -
V: TRBV7-9
DNA: TGTTCCAGCAGCTTATCCGGGACAGGGTACTACAATGAGCAGTTCTTC
CDR3: CSSSLSGTGYYNEQFF

D: -
length: 14
J: TRBJ1-4
size: -
V: TRBV29-1
DNA: TGCAGCGTCGTGGGGGGATCAACTAATGAAAAACTGTTTTTT
CDR3: CSVVGGSTNEKLFF

D: TRBD2
length: 17
J: TRBJ2-2
size: -
V: TRBV5-1
DNA: TGCGCCAGCAGCTTGTCTGGGAGGGTGGTTAACACCGGGGAGCTGTTTTTT
CDR3: CASSLSGRVVNTGELFF

D: -
length: 12
J: TRBJ1-1
size: -
V: TRBV30
DNA: TGTGCCTGGAGTCTACGGCCTCCCGGGGCTTTCTTT
CDR3: CAWSLRPPGAFF

D: TRBD1
length: 15
J: TRBJ1-1
size: -
V: TRBV7-7
DNA: TGTGCCAGCAGCAGATTCGAGACAGGGCCAACTGAAGCTTTCTTT
CDR3: CASSRFETGPTEAFF

D: TRBD1
length: 14
J: TRBJ2-1
size: -
V: TRBV15
DNA: TGTGCCACCAGCAGACGGGACAGGTACAATGAGCAGTTCTTC
CDR3: CATSRRDRYNEQFF

D: TRBD1
length: 16
J: TRBJ2-5
size: -
V: TRBV5-1
DNA: TGCGCCAGCAGCGCACTTCCGGGACAGGGGAGGGAGACCCAGTACTTC
CDR3: CASSALPGQGRETQYF

D: TRBD1
length: 14
J: TRBJ2-5
size: -
V: TRBV5-1
DNA: TGCGCCAGCAGGGAGACTACGACAGGGAAGACCCAGTACTTC
CDR3: CASRETTTGKTQYF

D: -
length: 14
J: TRBJ2-7
size: -
V: TRBV9
DNA: TGTGCCAGCAGCCCGCGGACGGGGATTCACGAGCAGTACTTC
CDR3: CASSPRTGIHEQYF

D: -
length: 15
J: TRBJ1-6
size: -
V: TRBV28
DNA: TGTGCCAGCAGTTTACGGGGGGCGACTAATTCACCCCTCCACTTT
CDR3: CASSLRGATNSPLHF

D: -
length: 13
J: TRBJ1-1
size: -
V: TRBV4-1
DNA: TGCGCCAGCAGCCAACGGGAGCAGGGTAAAGCTTTCTTT
CDR3: CASSQREQGKAFF

D: -
length: 14
J: TRBJ1-2
size: -
V: TRBV2
DNA: TGTGCCAGCAGTGAAGAGACAGACTGGAGTGGCTACACCTTC
CDR3: CASSEETDWSGYTF

D: -
length: 15
J: TRBJ2-5
size: -
V: TRBV18
DNA: TGTGCCAGCTCAAATACAGGCAGGGGCCAAGAGACCCAGTACTTC
CDR3: CASSNTGRGQETQYF

D: -
length: 13
J: TRBJ2-2
size: -
V: TRBV5-1
DNA: TGCGCCAGCAGCCTCCAGGGTTCCGGGGAGCTGTTTTTT
CDR3: CASSLQGSGELFF

D: -
length: 16
J: TRBJ2-1
size: -
V: TRBV5-1
DNA: TGCGCCAGCAGCTTGGTGGGCGAGAGCTCCTACAATGAGCAGTTCTTC
CDR3: CASSLVGESSYNEQFF

D: -
length: 14
J: TRBJ1-3
size: -
V: TRBV6-6
DNA: TGTGCCAGCAGTTTTACCAGGGCCCGGAACACCATATATTTT
CDR3: CASSFTRARNTIYF

D: -
length: 17
J: TRBJ1-5
size: once
V: TRBV30
DNA: TGTGCCTGGAGGGGGGGGCTAGGGGCCCCTGGGAATCAGCCCCAGCATTTT
CDR3: CAWRGGLGAPGNQPQHF

D: -
length: 16
J: TRBJ2-1
size: -
V: TRBV9
DNA: TGTGCCAGCAGCGTCCGGGCCACAGGTCCTTACGGTGAGCAGTTCTTC
CDR3: CASSVRATGPYGEQFF

D: TRBD2
length: 14
J: TRBJ2-3
size: -
V: TRBV29-1
DNA: TGCAGCGTTCAAGGACTAGCGGCCACAGATACGCAGTATTTT
CDR3: CSVQGLAATDTQYF

D: TRBD1
length: 16
J: TRBJ1-4
size: -
V: TRBV5-6
DNA: TGTGCCAGCAGCTTGGGTTCGAACTCAGGGGGTGAAAAACTGTTTTTT
CDR3: CASSLGSNSGGEKLFF

D: TRBD1
length: 16
J: TRBJ2-1
size: -
V: TRBV27
DNA: TGTGCCAGCAGTTTATACAGGGGCGGTTTGGACAATGAGCAGTTCTTC
CDR3: CASSLYRGGLDNEQFF

D: -
length: 16
J: TRBJ1-6
size: few
V: TRBV5-1
DNA: TGCGCCAGTCGACCCAACTTAGCCCAGATTGGTTCACCCCTCCACTTT
CDR3: CASRPNLAQIGSPLHF

D: TRBD1
length: 15
J: TRBJ2-7
size: few
V: TRBV5-1
DNA: TGCGCCAGCAGCTTGGGTGGGACAGGGTTCTACGAGCAGTACTTC
CDR3: CASSLGGTGFYEQYF

D: TRBD2
length: 14
J: TRBJ2-1
size: -
V: TRBV19
DNA: TGTGCCAGTACCCCAAGCGGGGGTGACAATGAGCAGTTCTTC
CDR3: CASTPSGGDNEQFF

D: -
length: 13
J: TRBJ2-2
size: -
V: TRBV7-9
DNA: TGTGCCAGCAGCTTAAGCATTTCCGGGGAGCTGTTTTTT
CDR3: CASSLSISGELFF

D: -
length: 13
J: TRBJ1-1
size: -
V: TRBV19
DNA: TGTGCCAGTAGTATTTTCGGGAACACTGAAGCTTTCTTT
CDR3: CASSIFGNTEAFF

D: TRBD1
length: 14
J: TRBJ1-2
size: -
V: TRBV5-1
DNA: TGCGCCAGCAGCTTGGCCCAGGGGGCTGTTGGCTACACCTTC
CDR3: CASSLAQGAVGYTF

D: -
length: 15
J: TRBJ1-1
size: -
V: TRBV5-5
DNA: TGTGCCAGCAGCCCTGGACTGGGATTGAACACTGAAGCTTTCTTT
CDR3: CASSPGLGLNTEAFF

D: TRBD2
length: 15
J: TRBJ2-4
size: -
V: TRBV5-1
DNA: TGCGCCAGCCGAACTAGCGGGGGGCCCAAAAACATTCAGTACTTC
CDR3: CASRTSGGPKNIQYF